Listed here is a single T cell receptor (beta chain). Its target is unknown. No patient escaped relapse after autologous stem cell transplantation, and brentuximab vedotin exposure varied. The data derive from a study of PD-1 blockade in classical Hodgkin lymphoma. Findings and limits, study-wide: At baseline, newly diagnosed patients reportedly showed less TCR diversity than healthy donors. Although disease activity or prior therapy may be involved, causes of the repertoire differences remain undefined.

TCRdb's copy holds only in-frame clones and misses some; the assay was immunoSEQ multiplex PCR. This table has about 110,000 clones, about 89% appearing once. The CDR3 is made up of 15 amino acids. The V end was cut by 6 bases, the J end by 0 bases, with 14 bases between. The germline V gene encodes CDR1 MDHEN and CDR2 SYDVKM. The chain recombines TRBV28 with TRBJ1-2, with D unclear. The specimen was peripheral blood mononuclear cells (PBMCs), collected before the second cycle of nivolumab. This TCR came from a human donor with classical Hodgkin lymphoma. CDR3 amino acids: CASSPNRGTNYGYTF. For the CDR3, the DNA is TGTGCCAGCAGCCCAAACAGAGGAACTAACTATGGCTACACCTTC.